The T cell receptor (beta chain) described here comes from a study of OX40 agonist ivuxolimab in advanced cancers. Data came from immunoSEQ multiplex PCR; TCRdb stores just in-frame clones and leaves some out. The sample has tens of thousands of clones, 84% seen once. The CDR3 totals 11 residues. A remark on this clone: Its cognate antigen is unknown.

Regarding the study as a whole: Fewer expanded clones were found on average in CD4+ than in CD8+ T cells.

The sample consisted of CD4+ or CD8+ T cells sorted from blood, taken in a trial of the OX40 agonist ivuxolimab. This receptor was identified in an adult with an advanced solid tumor such as melanoma, head and neck, liver or kidney cancer. The chain is built from TRBV21-1 and TRBJ2-2. TRBV21-1 is a recognized pseudogene. The CDR3 protein is CARSKGRELFF. CDR3 nucleotides: TGTGCCAGGAGCAAAGGCAGGGAGCTGTTTTTT.